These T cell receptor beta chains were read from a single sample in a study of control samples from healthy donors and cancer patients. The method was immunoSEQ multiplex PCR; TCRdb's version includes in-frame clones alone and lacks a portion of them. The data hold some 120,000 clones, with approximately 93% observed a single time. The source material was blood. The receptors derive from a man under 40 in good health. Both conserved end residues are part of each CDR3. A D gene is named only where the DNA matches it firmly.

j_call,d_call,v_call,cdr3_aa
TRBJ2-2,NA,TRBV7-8,CASSLRLGGGTGELFF
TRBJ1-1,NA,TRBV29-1,CSVVFPGLNTEAFF
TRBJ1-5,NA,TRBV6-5,CASSRKGEGNQPQHF
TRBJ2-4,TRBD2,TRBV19,CASSIAGRAKNIQYF
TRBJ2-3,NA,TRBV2,CASTIRSGIRADTQYF
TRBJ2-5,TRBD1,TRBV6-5,CASSPTGGGETQYF
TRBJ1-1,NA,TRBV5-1,CASSLETGNTEAFF
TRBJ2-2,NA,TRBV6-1,CASSETNTGELFF
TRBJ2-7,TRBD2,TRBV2,CASSEGSGGPFPYEQYF
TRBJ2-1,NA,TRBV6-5,CASRRGGGRDNEQFF
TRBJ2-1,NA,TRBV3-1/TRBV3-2,CASSQARVHNEQFF